This T cell receptor (beta chain) was documented in a study of OX40 agonist ivuxolimab in advanced cancers. Using immunoSEQ multiplex PCR, the repertoire was profiled, and TCRdb retains in-frame clones only, with some absent. Seen here are roughly 38,000 clones, 82% observed once, and the top ten hold approximately 1.8%. Patients were ineligible given autoimmune disease history or systemic immunosuppression. Baseline, cycle 4 day 1, and cycle 7 day 1 were the blood sampling points. With respect to this clone: The antigen is not known.

Overall study findings and caveats: Still undetermined is the antigen specificity of the expanded peripheral T cells.

The V and J ends lost 6 bases and 7 bases respectively, with 19 bases between them. Germline-derived CDR1 and CDR2 are MNHEY and SVGAGI. CDR3 length: 15 amino acids. Material: CD4+ or CD8+ T cells sorted from blood, obtained in a trial of the OX40 agonist ivuxolimab. The clonotype was recovered from an adult with an advanced solid tumor such as melanoma, head and neck, liver or kidney cancer. This chain uses TRBV6-5 with TRBJ2-1; perhaps TRBD2 as D (6 bases). CDR3: CASRSDLAKRNEQFF. The CDR3 DNA sequence: TGTGCCAGCAGGAGTGATCTAGCGAAGAGAAATGAGCAGTTCTTC.